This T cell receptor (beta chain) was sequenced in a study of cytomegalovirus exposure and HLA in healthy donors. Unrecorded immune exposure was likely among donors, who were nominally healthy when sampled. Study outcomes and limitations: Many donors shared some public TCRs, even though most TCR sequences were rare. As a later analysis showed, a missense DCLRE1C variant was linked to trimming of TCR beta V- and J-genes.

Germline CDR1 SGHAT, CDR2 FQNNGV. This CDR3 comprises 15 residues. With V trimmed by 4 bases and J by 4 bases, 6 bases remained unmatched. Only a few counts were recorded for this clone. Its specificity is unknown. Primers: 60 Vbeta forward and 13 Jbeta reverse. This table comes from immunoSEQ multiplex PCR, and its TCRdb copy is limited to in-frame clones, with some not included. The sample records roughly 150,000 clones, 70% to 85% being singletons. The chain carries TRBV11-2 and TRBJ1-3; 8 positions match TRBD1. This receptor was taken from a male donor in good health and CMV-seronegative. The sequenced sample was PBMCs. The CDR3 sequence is CASSSFGQGGNTIYF. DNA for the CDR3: TGTGCCAGCAGCTCCTTCGGACAGGGAGGAAACACCATATATTTT.